This TCR beta chain originates from a study of blood T cell repertoires in COVID-19. As for the study in general: Nucleic acid was either cDNA or gDNA, and it came from T cells, B-cell-depleted T cells, or PBMCs.

How the authors handled the data: Estimated nucleated cell counts came from reference gene primer amplification. Here immunoSEQ multiplex PCR was the method, and the copy in TCRdb shows in-frame clones only, minus some. V, J and clone size reflect that table, while D and trimming were determined from the DNA. The sample lists 50,000 to 70,000 clones, 87% seen once, with approximately 6.9% in the top ten. Germline loops: CDR1 GTSNPN, CDR2 SVGIG (reference sequence). V was cut by 3 bases and J by 4 bases, with 9 bases left in between. The CDR3 is 12 amino acids. Sequenced input: peripheral blood. The clonotype comes from a man aged 55 to 70 with active or convalescent COVID-19. The chain has TRBV30 and TRBJ1-2; D unclear. CDR3 DNA: TGTGCCTGGAGCCCGATACTCTATGGCTACACCTTC. As protein: CAWSPILYGYTF.